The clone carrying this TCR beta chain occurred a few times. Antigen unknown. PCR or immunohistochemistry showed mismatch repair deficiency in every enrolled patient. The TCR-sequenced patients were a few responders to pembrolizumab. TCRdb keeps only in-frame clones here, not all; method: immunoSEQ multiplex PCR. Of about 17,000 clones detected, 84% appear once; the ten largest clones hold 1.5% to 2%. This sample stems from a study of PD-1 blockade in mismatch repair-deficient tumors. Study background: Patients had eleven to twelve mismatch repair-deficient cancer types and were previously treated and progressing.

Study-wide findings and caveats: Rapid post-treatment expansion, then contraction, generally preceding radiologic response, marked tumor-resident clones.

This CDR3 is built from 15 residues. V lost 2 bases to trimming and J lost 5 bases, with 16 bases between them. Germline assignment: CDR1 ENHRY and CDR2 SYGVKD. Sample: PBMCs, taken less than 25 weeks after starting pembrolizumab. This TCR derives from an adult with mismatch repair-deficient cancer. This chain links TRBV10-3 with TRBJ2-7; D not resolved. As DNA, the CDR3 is TGTGCCATCAGTGAGGACGGATCCTTTCGGGACGAGCAGTACTTC. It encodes CAISEDGSFRDEQYF.